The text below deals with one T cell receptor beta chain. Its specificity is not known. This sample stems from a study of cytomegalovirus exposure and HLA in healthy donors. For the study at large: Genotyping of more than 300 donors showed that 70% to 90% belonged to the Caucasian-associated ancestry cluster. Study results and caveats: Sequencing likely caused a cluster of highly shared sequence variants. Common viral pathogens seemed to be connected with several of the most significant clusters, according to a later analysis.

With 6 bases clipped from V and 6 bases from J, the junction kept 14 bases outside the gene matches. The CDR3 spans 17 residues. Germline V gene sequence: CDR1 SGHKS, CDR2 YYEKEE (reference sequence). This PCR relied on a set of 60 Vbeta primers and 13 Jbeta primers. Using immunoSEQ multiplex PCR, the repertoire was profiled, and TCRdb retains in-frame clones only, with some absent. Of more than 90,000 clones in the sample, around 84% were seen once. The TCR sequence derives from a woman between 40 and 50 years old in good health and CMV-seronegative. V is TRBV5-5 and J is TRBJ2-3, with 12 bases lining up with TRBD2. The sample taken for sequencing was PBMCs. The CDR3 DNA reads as TGTGCCAGCATGGGGGGTGCTAGCGGGAGGGCCAGGGATACGCAGTATTTT. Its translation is CASMGGASGRARDTQYF.